This T cell receptor (beta chain) stems from a study of response to subunit inactivated influenza vaccine. Broader study findings: Authors suggested few new T cells are recruited by each seasonal influenza vaccination.

Germline V lookup: CDR1 SGHRS, CDR2 YFSETQ. The CDR3 is 16 amino acids. Trimming removed 3 bases from V and 8 bases from J; junction bases left unmatched: 9. TCRdb fed the RT-PCR reads into MiXCR, producing one record per CDR3 protein. The sample lists about 830,000 distinct CDR3 sequences; about a fifth were seen once. A word on this clonotype: Its specificity is unknown.

The sequencing used PBMCs from blood, collected 4 to 6 days after vaccination. This chain links TRBV5-1 with TRBJ2-1, with TRBD2 matching over 12 bases. The sequence was obtained from a man in his forties or fifties who received an inactivated influenza vaccine. The CDR3 region has the DNA TGCGCCAGCAGCTCGGTGACTAGCGGGGGAAGCTATGAGCAGTTCTTC. Its protein product is CASSSVTSGGSYEQFF.